The 18 T cell receptor beta chains presented below share a single source sample, sequenced in a study of CD8 T cells in ankylosing spondylitis. Findings of the study overall: Made up of fewer than 10 highly homologous variants, a TCR beta motif appeared characteristic of ankylosing spondylitis blood.

In TCRdb, the 5' RACE reads were re-called with MiXCR into one record per CDR3 protein. This table has around 770,000 distinct CDR3 sequences, 15% to 20% appearing once. Their cognate antigens are unknown. Sequencing was done on a sample of blood, either unsorted or a sorted T cell fraction (not recorded which). These receptors were obtained from a male donor with ankylosing spondylitis.

The chain combines TRBV18 with TRBJ2-2, with TRBD1 as a possible D gene (5 bases). Germline V CDR1 and CDR2: KGHSH, LQKENI. This CDR3 is 15 amino acids long. Between the trimmed V and J ends, which lost 1 base and 4 bases, there was a span of 10 bases. CDR3 nucleotides: TGTGCCAGCTCACCACAAGGGGTCCGCACCGGGGAGCTGTTTTTT. It codes for CASSPQGVRTGELFF.

The chain links TRBV28 to TRBJ2-5, with D possibly matching TRBD2 (5 bases). CDR1 and CDR2 from the germline V gene are MDHEN and SYDVKM. With 10 bases removed from V and 5 bases from J, the gap between germline ends came to 14 bases. The CDR3 is made up of 12 amino acids. CDR3 sequence (DNA): TGTGCCACCGTTGGCGGCGGGGAGACCCAGTACTTC. Translated, it gives CATVGGGETQYF.

At least ten counts were recorded for this clonotype. This chain joins TRBV7-8 and TRBJ2-7; D gene ambiguous. The CDR3 is 13 residues long. Trimming pared 5 bases from V and 0 bases from J, leaving 8 bases between. Germline V lookup: CDR1 SGHVS, CDR2 FQNEAQ. CDR3 bases: TGTGCCAGCAGCACCGACGACTCCTACGAGCAGTACTTC. This encodes CASSTDDSYEQYF.

There are a few counts of this clonotype. The gene calls are TRBV6-1 and TRBJ2-3; a possible D gene is TRBD1 (6 bases). The CDR3 is 15 amino acids. With 4 bases removed from V and 4 bases from J, the gap between germline ends came to 15 bases. Germline V gene lookup returns CDR1 MNHNS and CDR2 SASEGT. CDR3 nucleotide sequence: TGTGCCAGCAGTGCCGGGACAAGTGGCGCAGATACGCAGTATTTT. Translated, it gives CASSAGTSGADTQYF.

V gene TRBV6-1 combines with J gene TRBJ2-7; 7 bases match TRBD1. The V gene's germline CDR1 is MNHNS and CDR2 SASEGT. The ends lost 9 bases at V and 4 bases at J; junction bases unmatched: 9. This CDR3 contains 13 residues. CDR3 DNA sequence: TGTGCCAGTTCGACAGGGAATTTGTACGAGCAGTACTTC. Its translation: CASSTGNLYEQYF.

This clonotype came up a few times. The chain recombines TRBV10-3 with TRBJ2-7, with D perhaps matching TRBD2 (6 bases). The CDR3 sequence is 15 residues long. Trimming stripped 9 bases from V and 7 bases from J, with 25 bases between. CDR1 is ENHRY, CDR2 SYGVKD, per germline. The CDR3 is CAMPKTSPALREQYF. The CDR3 nucleotides read TGTGCCATGCCAAAAACTAGCCCCGCTCTGAGGGAGCAGTACTTC.

For the CDR3, the DNA is TGTGCCAGCAGTCCCTGGGACAGGTTAAATTCACCCCTCCACTTT. This gives the protein CASSPWDRLNSPLHF. The chain combines TRBV27 with TRBJ1-6; 8 bases map to TRBD1. The CDR3 consists of 15 residues. Losses at the gene ends were 5 bases for V and 7 bases for J; bases not matched to a gene: 7. CDR1 and CDR2 from the germline V gene are MNHEY and SMNVEV (reference sequence).

The V gene is TRBV24-1, the J gene TRBJ2-1, with 7 bases fitting TRBD1. Looked up from germline, CDR1 is KGHDR and CDR2 is SFDVKD. CDR3 size: 12 residues. The V gene end was trimmed by 9 bases and the J gene end by 8 bases; junction bases not matched to a gene: 6. DNA of the CDR3: TGTGCCACCTCCGGGACAGTACATGAGCAGTTCTTC. It is translated as CATSGTVHEQFF.

This chain links TRBV4-1 with TRBJ1-5; D uncertain. From germline, CDR1 is MGHRA and CDR2 YSYEKL. The V end lost 1 base, the J end lost 0 bases, and 16 bases lay between the germline ends. CDR3 length: 18 residues. The CDR3 reads CASSQVDLGFLSNQPQHF. The DNA for the CDR3 is TGCGCCAGCAGCCAAGTGGACTTGGGCTTCCTTAGCAATCAGCCCCAGCATTTT.

The DNA for the CDR3 is TGTGCCAGCAGCGTTGGACAGGGAAACAATCAGCCCCAGCATTTT. Protein product: CASSVGQGNNQPQHF. The chain carries TRBV9 and TRBJ1-5; 8 bases match TRBD1. The CDR3 contains 15 residues. V was pared by 2 bases and J by 3 bases, with 4 bases of the junction left unmatched. CDR1 is SGDLS, CDR2 YYNGEE, per germline.

This CDR3 is CASSESASYNEQFF. The DNA for the CDR3 is TGCGCCAGCTCGGAGAGCGCCTCCTACAATGAGCAGTTCTTC. The rearrangement uses TRBV5-1 and TRBJ2-1; no reliable D call. The CDR3 sequence is 14 residues long. V lost 7 bases, J lost 0 bases, and 11 bases lay in between. Germline loops: CDR1 SGHRS, CDR2 YFSETQ.

The rearrangement links TRBV15 to TRBJ2-4; maybe TRBD2 (5 bases). Trimming stripped 4 bases from V and 3 bases from J, with 13 bases between. There are 15 residues in the CDR3. Germline V gene lookup returns CDR1 LNHNV and CDR2 YYDKDF (reference sequence). The CDR3 loop is CATSTGTGNKNIQYF. For the CDR3, the DNA is TGTGCCACCAGCACCGGAACCGGGAACAAAAACATTCAGTACTTC.

The genes are TRBV12-3 or TRBV12-4 and TRBJ1-6; D remains ambiguous. Trimming removed 5 bases at V and 0 bases at J, with 11 bases between. The CDR3 covers 16 residues. The CDR3 loop reads CASSQAVLSYNSPLHF. The CDR3 DNA sequence: TGTGCCAGCAGTCAGGCAGTCCTCTCCTATAATTCACCCCTCCACTTT.

This clonotype showed up many times. J is TRBJ2-7 and V is TRBV4-1; TRBD1 agrees at 10 bases. The V segment lost 0 bases and the J segment 3 bases; nucleotides outside the gene matches: 2. Per germline, CDR1 MGHRA and CDR2 YSYEKL. CDR3 size: 15 residues. This chain's CDR3 is CASSQEDRGIYEQYF. The CDR3 DNA reads TGCGCCAGCAGCCAAGAGGACAGGGGGATCTACGAGCAGTACTTC.

This clonotype has only a few counts. V and J are TRBV12-3 or TRBV12-4 and TRBJ2-7, with D perhaps matching TRBD1 (6 bases). The CDR3 has 13 residues. The V and J ends lost 2 bases and 6 bases respectively, with 11 bases between them. This CDR3 is CASSLTGRGEQYF. CDR3 DNA sequence: TGTGCCAGCAGTTTAACGGGCAGGGGCGAGCAGTACTTC.

The sample holds many counts of this clonotype. An end of the junction differs from the germline gene, which may be a read error. The chain combines TRBV5-1 with TRBJ2-7, with 8 bases aligning to TRBD2. The germline CDR1 and CDR2 sequences are SGHRS and YFSETQ. This CDR3 has 14 residues. CDR3 in DNA: TGTGCCAGCAGCCCGGGGACTAGCTCCTACGAGCAGTACTTC. It yields the protein CASSPGTSSYEQYF.

The chain recombines TRBV5-1 with TRBJ1-6; D call uncertain. Germline lookup yields CDR1 SGHRS and CDR2 YFSETQ. This CDR3 spans 14 amino acids. Trimming took 4 bases from V and 6 from J, leaving 11 bases between them. In DNA form, the CDR3 reads TGCGCCAGCAGCCCAGGACTGAGTAATTCACCCCTCCACTTT. It yields the protein CASSPGLSNSPLHF.

This clonotype appeared a few times. The chain links TRBV29-1 to TRBJ1-1; D is ambiguous. Trimming shortened V by 7 bases and J by 4 bases, and 16 bases separated the two germline ends. Per the germline V gene, CDR1 is SQVTM and CDR2 is ANQGSEA. CDR3 length: 13 residues. CDR3 in amino acids: CSARRVQLTEAFF. The DNA for the CDR3 is TGCAGCGCGCGGAGGGTTCAGCTCACTGAAGCTTTCTTT.